Each of the 29 T cell receptor beta chains below was sequenced from the same sample in a study of PD-L1 blockade in urothelial cancer (dated by TCRdb to 2016 to 2017). The receptor library was made with the immunoSEQ multiplex PCR assay. In TCRdb, the immuneACCESS table is reduced to in-frame sequences with V and J assigned. These tables do not hold every clone; where another copy was compared, an unresolved V gene accounts for under half, and the others remain unexplained. Within this sample are around 41,000 clones, with about four fifths of them counted one time only. The top ten constitute over 13% of the sample. The meaning of the sample's time point label: peripheral blood 6 weeks after treatment start. Here the sequenced sample was PBMCs, taken around atezolizumab (anti-PD-L1) treatment. The receptor set was obtained from a man between 60 and 70 years old with urothelial cancer.

The chain employs TRBV5-1 and TRBJ1-2; D possibly corresponds to TRBD1 (5 bases). Germline V gives CDR1 SGHRS, CDR2 YFSETQ. Trimming removed 1 base at V and 3 bases at J, with 7 bases between. The CDR3 loop spans 13 amino acids. The CDR3 nucleotides are TGCGCCAGCAGCTTGCCGGGGGACTATGGCTACACCTTC. Encoded protein: CASSLPGDYGYTF.

The V gene is TRBV7-2, the J gene TRBJ2-5; 8 bases map to TRBD1. V lost 1 base, J lost 5 bases, and 9 bases stayed unmatched. Germline CDR1 is SGHTA and CDR2 is FQGNSA. CDR3 length equals 16 residues. The CDR3 DNA reads TGTGCCAGCAGCTTAGGGACAGGGAGAGAAGGGGAGACCCAGTACTTC. Amino acids: CASSLGTGREGETQYF.

The chain joins TRBV9 to TRBJ1-2, with D hard to call. V dropped 0 bases and J dropped 2 bases, with 8 bases sitting between them. The CDR3 extends over 14 amino acids. Germline lookup yields CDR1 SGDLS and CDR2 YYNGEE. The CDR3 spells CASSVGTENYGYTF. The CDR3 nucleotides read TGTGCCAGCAGCGTAGGTACAGAAAACTATGGCTACACCTTC.

In its sample, this clone was seen a few times. The J gene is TRBJ2-1, the V gene TRBV5-1, with D possibly TRBD1 on 6 matching bases. V was pared by 8 bases and J by 8 bases, with 17 bases between. The germline V gene encodes CDR1 SGHRS and CDR2 YFSETQ. This CDR3 is built from 13 residues. The CDR3 here is CASMKIRGDEQFF. CDR3 DNA sequence: TGCGCCAGTATGAAAATCAGGGGCGATGAGCAGTTCTTC.

This chain links TRBV4-2 with TRBJ2-1, with 9 bases aligning to TRBD2. Looked up from germline, CDR1 is LGHNA and CDR2 is YNFKEQ. V lost 0 bases, J lost 6 bases, and 3 bases stayed unmatched. The CDR3 is made up of 15 amino acids. The CDR3 nucleotides read TGTGCCAGCAGCCAAGATGCTAGCGGGGTCAATGAGCAGTTCTTC. As protein: CASSQDASGVNEQFF.

The V gene is TRBV5-6, the J gene TRBJ2-2; 7 nucleotides align to TRBD1. The CDR3 loop spans 16 amino acids. CDR1 and CDR2 (germline): SGHDT, YYEEEE. Trimming took 1 base from V and 2 from J; bases not matched to a gene: 5. The CDR3 DNA sequence: TGTGCCAGCAGCTTGTTTAGGACAGGAAACACCGGGGAGCTGTTTTTT. As protein: CASSLFRTGNTGELFF. The variable domain in full, completed from reference TRBV5-6 and TRBJ2-2, reads DAGVTQSPTHLIKTRGQQVTLRCSPKSGHDTVSWYQQALGQGPQFIFQYYEEEERQRGNFPDRFSGHQFPNYSSELNVNALLLGDSALYLCASSLFRTGNTGELFFGEGSRLTVL.

The chain employs TRBV5-1 and TRBJ1-1, with 8 positions matching TRBD1. V was pared by 4 bases and J by 1 base, with 3 bases of the junction left unmatched. Germline-derived CDR1 and CDR2 are SGHRS and YFSETQ. The CDR3 totals 14 residues. The CDR3, as DNA: TGCGCCAGCAGCAGGGGGACAGGGAACACTGAAGCTTTCTTT. Encoded protein: CASSRGTGNTEAFF.

The chain links TRBV5-5 to TRBJ2-4; TRBD1 matches 9 bases. Germline CDR1 and CDR2: SGHKS and YYEKEE (reference sequence). The V segment lost 5 bases and the J segment 7 bases; nucleotides outside the gene matches: 10. The CDR3 consists of 15 residues. The CDR3 nucleotides read TGTGCCAGCAGTCAGACAGGGGGGTCTGCGAACATTCAGTACTTC. As protein: CASSQTGGSANIQYF.

This clone was detected once. The V gene is TRBV10-3, the J gene TRBJ2-1; TRBD1 is a possible D gene (6 bases). This CDR3 region has 15 residues. Germline CDR1 ENHRY, CDR2 SYGVKD. V dropped 3 bases and J dropped 5 bases, with 14 bases sitting between them. The CDR3 loop is CAISDDQGQNNEQFF. The CDR3 coding sequence is TGTGCCATCAGTGATGATCAGGGGCAAAACAATGAGCAGTTCTTC.

This clone occurred a few times. The V and J genes are TRBV7-8 and TRBJ1-4, with TRBD1 identical over 10 bases. J was trimmed by 5 bases and V by 3 bases; bases with no gene match: 0. Per germline, CDR1 SGHVS and CDR2 FQNEAQ. This CDR3 has 14 amino acids. CDR3 DNA sequence: TGTGCCAGCAGCTTGACAGGGGGCAATGAAAAACTGTTTTTT. It is translated as CASSLTGGNEKLFF.

This clone was found once. The V call is TRBV2, the J call TRBJ2-1; a possible D gene is TRBD1 (5 bases). In germline, CDR1 is SNHLY, CDR2 FYNNEI. CDR3 size: 13 residues. Trimming took 3 bases from V and 4 from J, leaving 7 bases between them. The CDR3 region has the DNA TGTGCCAGCAGTGAGTGGACATACAATGAGCAGTTCTTC. This sequence encodes CASSEWTYNEQFF.

V gene TRBV5-1 combines with J gene TRBJ1-6; TRBD1 is a possible D gene (6 bases). Per the germline V gene, CDR1 is SGHRS and CDR2 is YFSETQ. The V gene lost 4 bases and the J gene lost 5 bases, with 13 bases spanning the gap. The CDR3 is made up of 15 amino acids. The CDR3 coding sequence is TGCGCCAGCAGCAGCACAGGGATAAATAATTCACCCCTCCACTTT. As protein: CASSSTGINNSPLHF.

The chain uses TRBV11-3 and TRBJ2-5; 11 bases are shared with TRBD1. CDR1 is SGHNT and CDR2 is YENEEA in the germline V gene. V gave up 5 bases and J gave up 5 bases; unmatched junction bases: 7. This CDR3 has 15 residues. The CDR3 bases are TGTGCCAGCAGCCCCGGGACAGGGGGAGATGAGACCCAGTACTTC. Its protein is CASSPGTGGDETQYF.

The chain combines TRBV6-1 with TRBJ1-4; 8 nucleotides agree with TRBD1. V gave up 6 bases and J gave up 2 bases; unmatched junction bases: 2. Germline V CDR1 and CDR2: MNHNS, SASEGT. The CDR3 has 14 residues. In DNA form, the CDR3 reads TGTGCCAGCAGCTGGACAGGGACTAATGAAAAACTGTTTTTT. It encodes CASSWTGTNEKLFF.

Only one count was recorded for this clone. Other DNA variants within this sample encode the same CDR3. The rearrangement joins TRBV19 to TRBJ1-1; no clear D. V was cut by 3 bases and J by 2 bases, with 7 bases left in between. The CDR3 has 13 residues. The V gene's germline CDR1 is LNHDA and CDR2 SQIVND (reference sequence). CDR3 sequence reads: CASSISVNTEAFF. The DNA for the CDR3 is TGTGCCAGTAGTATCTCGGTTAACACTGAAGCTTTCTTT. Full variable domain (rest looked up from reference TRBV19 and TRBJ1-1): DGGITQSPKYLFRKEGQNVTLSCEQNLNHDAMYWYRQDPGQGLRLIYYSQIVNDFQKGDIAEGYSVSREKKESFPLTVTSAQKNPTAFYLCASSISVNTEAFFGQGTRLTVV.

The chain combines TRBV6-5 with TRBJ2-2; 7 bases are shared with TRBD1. This CDR3 spans 16 amino acids. V lost 2 bases, J lost 0 bases, and 3 bases stayed unmatched. Germline CDR1 is MNHEY and CDR2 is SVGAGI. In nucleotides, the CDR3 is TGTGCCAGCAGTTACGGGCAGGGGGCGAACACCGGGGAGCTGTTTTTT. Its translation: CASSYGQGANTGELFF.

J is TRBJ1-1 and V is TRBV27; maybe TRBD1 (6 bases). Trimming shortened V by 8 bases and J by 11 bases, and 18 bases separated the two germline ends. CDR3 length: 12 amino acids. In germline, CDR1 is MNHEY, CDR2 SMNVEV (reference sequence). The CDR3 nucleotides read TGTGCCAGCCGATACCCTGGACAGAGGGCTTTCTTT. Residues: CASRYPGQRAFF.

The V and J genes are TRBV6-1 and TRBJ1-2; 8 nucleotides line up with TRBD1. The CDR3 extends over 15 amino acids. CDR1 MNHNS and CDR2 SASEGT come from the germline V gene. V lost 7 bases and J lost 4; bases outside the gene matches: 11. CDR3 in DNA: TGTGCCAGCATACCCAACACAGGGGGGCCCTATGGCTACACCTTC. It yields the protein CASIPNTGGPYGYTF.

The genes are TRBV14 and TRBJ1-2; 9 bases are a match to TRBD1. Germline CDR1 reads SGHDN; CDR2 reads FVKESK. V was clipped by 1 base and J by 0 bases; unmatched bases: 9. The CDR3 sequence is 18 residues long. The CDR3 region has the DNA TGTGCCAGCAGCCAAGGTACAGGGGGCGAGGGAGCTAACTATGGCTACACCTTC. Protein product: CASSQGTGGEGANYGYTF.

The rearrangement links TRBV5-1 to TRBJ2-1, with 8 bases matching TRBD1. V lost 7 bases, J lost 9 bases, and 12 bases stayed unmatched. Germline V CDR1 and CDR2: SGHRS, YFSETQ. This CDR3 is built from 14 residues. The CDR3 bases are TGCGCCAGCTCCGGCGGAACAGGGGGGACTGAGCAGTTCTTC. The encoded protein is CASSGGTGGTEQFF. Full variable domain (rest looked up from reference TRBV5-1 and TRBJ2-1): KAGVTQTPRYLIKTRGQQVTLSCSPISGHRSVSWYQQTPGQGLQFLFEYFSETQRNKGNFPGRFSGRQFSNSRSEMNVSTLELGDSALYLCASSGGTGGTEQFFGPGTRLTVL.

J is TRBJ2-7 and V is TRBV10-1; no clear D gene. Trimming shortened V by 0 bases and J by 2 bases, and 8 bases separated the two germline ends. Looked up from germline, CDR1 is WNHNN and CDR2 is SYGVQD (reference sequence). The CDR3 sequence is 14 residues long. CDR3 residues: CASSESSVPYEQYF. CDR3 bases: TGCGCCAGCAGTGAGTCGAGTGTTCCCTACGAGCAGTACTTC.

This clone was detected once. The chain uses TRBV5-1 and TRBJ2-5, with 16 bases matching TRBD2. This CDR3 has 16 residues. Trimming removed 4 bases from V and 3 bases from J; junction bases left unmatched: 3. In germline, CDR1 is SGHRS, CDR2 YFSETQ. DNA of the CDR3: TGCGCCAGCAGCCCTGGGACTAGCGGGGGGGAAGAGACCCAGTACTTC. Translation: CASSPGTSGGEETQYF.

This sequence joins TRBV19 and TRBJ1-5, with 9 bases fitting TRBD1. Germline CDR1 reads LNHDA; CDR2 reads SQIVND (reference sequence). V lost 7 bases to trimming and J lost 4 bases; unmatched junction nucleotides: 11. This CDR3 is built from 16 residues. CDR3 sequence reads: CASIPGQGNFNQPQHF. The CDR3 nucleotides read TGTGCCAGTATTCCGGGACAGGGAAACTTTAATCAGCCCCAGCATTTT. Based on the CDR3 plus reference TRBV19 and TRBJ1-5, the full variable domain is DGGITQSPKYLFRKEGQNVTLSCEQNLNHDAMYWYRQDPGQGLRLIYYSQIVNDFQKGDIAEGYSVSREKKESFPLTVTSAQKNPTAFYLCASIPGQGNFNQPQHFGDGTRLSIL.

The chain employs TRBV7-9 and TRBJ2-2, with 7 nucleotides matching TRBD2. V lost 5 bases and J lost 6; bases outside the gene matches: 3. The germline V gene encodes CDR1 SEHNR and CDR2 FQNEAQ (reference sequence). This CDR3 region has 13 residues. In DNA, the CDR3 is TGTGCCAGCAGCCCTCGGGGGGCCGGGGAGCTGTTTTTT. Translation gives CASSPRGAGELFF.

J is TRBJ2-3 and V is TRBV5-4; maybe TRBD2 (6 bases). Trimming stripped 8 bases from V and 0 bases from J, with 13 bases between. The CDR3 is made up of 14 amino acids. The germline CDR1 and CDR2 sequences are SGHNT and YYREEE (reference sequence). This CDR3 is CASGGGRSTDTQYF. CDR3 bases: TGTGCCAGTGGGGGAGGCAGAAGCACAGATACGCAGTATTTT.

The rearrangement joins TRBV9 to TRBJ1-2; no definite D call. This CDR3 comprises 15 residues. Trimming cost V 2 bases and J 8 bases, with 19 bases left between them. In germline, CDR1 is SGDLS, CDR2 YYNGEE. CDR3 sequence: CASSVEVVQAQGYTF. The CDR3 nucleotides are TGTGCCAGCAGCGTCGAAGTGGTCCAGGCCCAAGGCTACACCTTC.

This clone was picked up a small number of times. The chain carries TRBV27 and TRBJ1-6; 9 bases line up with TRBD1. Germline V CDR1 and CDR2: MNHEY, SMNVEV (reference sequence). The CDR3 loop spans 16 amino acids. The trim removed 6 bases at V and 7 bases at J, leaving 10 bases unmatched. The CDR3, as DNA: TGTGCCAGCAGGCCCCGGGACAGGGTAAGGAATTCACCCCTCCACTTT. Translating it yields CASRPRDRVRNSPLHF.

The V and J genes are TRBV5-8 and TRBJ2-3; TRBD1 agrees at 9 bases. V lost 5 bases, J lost 4 bases, and 14 bases stayed unmatched. This CDR3 is built from 17 residues. Germline V gene lookup returns CDR1 SGHTS and CDR2 YDEGEE. The CDR3 coding sequence is TGTGCCAGCAGTTTTGCCCCCAAAACAGGGGGCCCAGATACGCAGTATTTT. Amino acid sequence: CASSFAPKTGGPDTQYF. The variable domain in full, completed from reference TRBV5-8 and TRBJ2-3, reads EAGVTQSPTHLIKTRGQQATLRCSPISGHTSVYWYQQALGLGLQFLLWYDEGEERNRGNFPPRFSGRQFPNYSSELNVNALELEDSALYLCASSFAPKTGGPDTQYFGPGTRLTVL.

The chain uses TRBV11-3 and TRBJ2-7; D call uncertain. Germline V CDR1 and CDR2: SGHNT, YENEEA. The CDR3 loop spans 14 amino acids. With 0 bases removed from V and 2 bases from J, the gap between germline ends came to 8 bases. CDR3 protein: CASSLDSRTYEQYF. CDR3 in DNA: TGTGCCAGCAGCTTAGATAGCCGGACCTACGAGCAGTACTTC.